The TCR beta chain described here comes from a study of blood T cell repertoires in COVID-19 (dated by TCRdb to 2020 to 2022). Describing the broader study: The collaborator samples originated in the United States, Italy and Spain and spanned the acute and convalescent phases of COVID-19. Nearly every sample came with metadata listing a de-identified subject ID, COVID-19 status, age in years and sex. Deeply sampled blood TCRbeta repertoires from subjects exposed to, actively infected with, or recovered from COVID-19 were included in the dataset. Where available, HLA class I and class II types were obtained from metadata supplied by the sample provider rather than from assay-based typing. The prospective study material was composed of cDNA or gDNA derived from T cells, B-cell-depleted T cells, or PBMCs. Samples came from the ongoing ImmuneRACE study (first 160 participants) plus 1,254 subjects from 6 global collaborators. The repertoires were made available in a free public database intended to serve as a resource for research on the immune response to SARS-CoV-2. Broader findings and caveats from the paper: Clinical and demographic metadata were provided uncurated, with the amount varying by source and participant.

A remark on this clone: Its recognized antigen is unknown. No quality values exist for individual bases; no much larger clone is one base distant.

Compared with germline, V lacks 4 bases and J lacks 4 bases; bases without a gene match: 2. The germline V gene sets CDR1 to KGHDR and CDR2 to SFDVKD. The CDR3 starts with the cysteine, ends with the phenylalanine, and has 14 residues. Only the CDR3 part of the read is kept: 42 bases, read in frame from the first base. TCRbeta CDR3 regions were amplified from genomic DNA by means of the immunoSEQ Assay, a bias-controlled multiplex PCR. Turning to the authors' computational methods: The number of nucleated cells in each sample was estimated by amplification of reference gene primers within the assay. To quantify the absolute abundance of each unique TCRbeta CDR3 rearrangement, sequence reads were collapsed and filtered. For each sample, productive Simpson clonality was calculated as the square root of Simpson's diversity index across productive rearrangements. The table was pulled from immuneACCESS by TCRdb, which kept in-frame rearrangements only. Such tables lose some clones; where checked, under half of the loss comes from unresolved V genes, and the rest has no known cause. V, J and clone size are those of that table, while D and trimming were read from the DNA. The sample contains a few hundred thousand clones, about 88% of them found a single time. 1% of the sample comes from the top ten.

Enrolling through a virtual design, the prospective study's participants ranged in age from roughly 18 to 100 years and lived across more than 20 United States geographic areas. Cohort assignment in the prospective study relied on participant-reported clinical history from a screening survey and a study questionnaire. Recovered participants in ImmuneRACE Cohort 3 were defined as having two consecutive negative NP/OP PCR tests, clearance from a healthcare professional, or resolution of symptoms. Each participant in the prospective study had whole blood, serum and a nasopharyngeal or oropharyngeal swab collected by mobile phlebotomists. Participants in the prospective study had the option to provide additional blood draws and questionnaires over a roughly two-month period. Blood samples from the prospective study were shipped frozen or at room temperature prior to DNA extraction.

The source material was PBMCs or T cells enriched from blood (not recorded which). The clonotype comes from a woman aged 30 to 39 who had recovered from COVID-19. This chain joins TRBV24-1 to TRBJ2-1, with 8 junctional bases fitting TRBD1. The CDR3 loop reads CATSDQGAYNEQFF. The base sequence is TGTGCCACCAGTGACCAGGGGGCGTACAATGAGCAGTTCTTC.